These T cell receptor beta chains were read from a single sample in a study of cytomegalovirus exposure and HLA in healthy donors. Profiled with immunoSEQ multiplex PCR; TCRdb holds only in-frame clones, not every one. The top ten hold 2.9% of the sample, which has fewer than 60,000 clones, 82% seen once. The material sequenced was PBMCs. These receptors were taken from a man in his forties or fifties in good health and CMV-seronegative. The CDR3 runs from the conserved cysteine through the conserved F or W. The order of the fields is D gene, J gene, clone size, V gene, CDR3 protein, CDR3 DNA. D genes are given only for firm matches. Not every row has a clone size; where given, it reads once, few, many or a size class.

TRBD1,TRBJ2-1,once,TRBV5-6,CASSLETGYYNEQFF,TGTGCCAGCAGCTTGGAGACAGGGTACTACAATGAGCAGTTCTTC
.,TRBJ2-7,.,TRBV7-2,CASSPGPSSYEQYF,TGTGCCAGCAGCCCAGGGCCGAGCTCCTACGAGCAGTACTTC
.,TRBJ1-6,.,TRBV5-1,CASSLGLGQGKNSPLHF,TGCGCCAGCAGCTTGGGGTTGGGCCAGGGGAAAAATTCACCCCTCCACTTT
TRBD1,TRBJ1-3,few,TRBV5-1,CASSAGTGGLFSGNTIYF,TGCGCCAGCAGCGCTGGGACAGGGGGACTTTTCTCTGGAAACACCATATATTTT
.,TRBJ1-1,few,TRBV4-2,CASSQDRRETNTEAFF,TGTGCCAGCAGCCAAGATCGGCGGGAAACGAACACTGAAGCTTTCTTT
.,TRBJ2-3,.,TRBV5-1,CASSTGDRPTDTQYF,TGCGCCAGCAGCACGGGGGACCGTCCGACAGATACGCAGTATTTT
.,TRBJ1-4,once,TRBV30,CAWSAFQGLSEKLFF,TGTGCCTGGAGCGCCTTCCAGGGTCTAAGTGAAAAACTGTTTTTT
TRBD2,TRBJ2-1,.,TRBV7-6,CASSLEWPSGANNEQFF,TGTGCCAGCAGCTTAGAGTGGCCTAGCGGGGCAAACAATGAGCAGTTCTTC
TRBD1,TRBJ2-5,.,TRBV19,CANSPGQQETQYF,TGTGCCAATAGCCCGGGACAGCAAGAGACCCAGTACTTC
.,TRBJ2-5,.,TRBV5-4,CASSRRFQETQYF,TGTGCCAGCAGCCGCAGATTCCAAGAGACCCAGTACTTC
TRBD1,TRBJ1-4,.,TRBV28,CASSPYRGDNEKLFF,TGTGCCAGCAGTCCGTACAGGGGAGATAATGAAAAACTGTTTTTT
TRBD2,TRBJ2-3,once,TRBV7-9,CASSPNARIGGDTQYF,TGTGCCAGCAGCCCCAATGCCCGAATCGGGGGGGATACGCAGTATTTT
TRBD1,TRBJ1-2,few,TRBV11-2,CASRVTGAHGYTF,TGTGCCAGCAGAGTGACAGGGGCGCATGGCTACACCTTC
TRBD1,TRBJ1-4,.,TRBV15,CATSARDRPEKLFF,TGTGCCACCAGCGCCCGGGACAGGCCCGAAAAACTGTTTTTT
TRBD1,TRBJ1-2,.,TRBV5-6,CASSLDRGLSGYTF,TGTGCCAGCAGCTTGGACAGGGGGCTTTCTGGCTACACCTTC
TRBD1,TRBJ1-5,.,TRBV18,CASSPQGDGPQHF,TGTGCCAGCTCGCCCCAGGGGGACGGCCCCCAGCATTTT
TRBD1,TRBJ2-7,.,TRBV13,CASSSRDRVSYEQYF,TGTGCCAGCAGCTCCCGGGACAGGGTTTCCTACGAGCAGTACTTC
TRBD1,TRBJ1-1,once,TRBV7-6,CASSSRDRGTEAFF,TGTGCCAGCAGCTCCCGGGACAGGGGCACTGAAGCTTTCTTT
TRBD1,TRBJ1-2,.,TRBV5-1,CASSSTGSDYGYTF,TGCGCCAGCAGCTCGACAGGGTCGGACTATGGCTACACCTTC
.,TRBJ2-3,.,TRBV21-1,CASSNRGILTDTQYF,TGTGCCAGCAGCAACAGGGGAATTCTCACAGATACGCAGTATTTT
.,TRBJ2-2,.,TRBV9,CASSVRQGYGELFF,TGTGCCAGCAGCGTGCGTCAGGGTTACGGGGAGCTGTTTTTT
.,TRBJ1-1,.,TRBV21-1,CASSKASSGSNTEAFF,TGTGCCAGCAGCAAAGCTAGCAGCGGGTCGAACACTGAAGCTTTCTTT
TRBD1,TRBJ1-5,once,TRBV2,CASNTGGSNQPQHF,TGTGCCAGCAACACAGGGGGGAGCAATCAGCCCCAGCATTTT
TRBD1,TRBJ2-3,once,TRBV2,CASSETGMVADTQYF,TGTGCCAGCAGTGAGACAGGGATGGTCGCAGATACGCAGTATTTT
TRBD1,TRBJ2-3,.,TRBV6-5,CASSHPGTGTDTQYF,TGTGCCAGCAGCCACCCCGGGACAGGCACAGATACGCAGTATTTT
.,TRBJ1-2,.,TRBV9,CASSVGRNSMGYTF,TGTGCCAGCAGCGTAGGGAGAAACTCGATGGGCTACACCTTC
.,TRBJ2-1,once,TRBV28,CASSFRETTYNEQFF,TGTGCCAGCAGTTTCCGGGAAACGACCTACAATGAGCAGTTCTTC
.,TRBJ2-1,.,TRBV4-1,CASSQERVNYNEQFF,TGCGCCAGCAGCCAAGAGCGGGTAAACTACAATGAGCAGTTCTTC
.,TRBJ1-5,.,TRBV18,CASSPGRGAGQPQHF,TGTGCCAGCTCACCGGGGCGGGGGGCCGGTCAGCCCCAGCATTTT
TRBD1,TRBJ1-2,.,TRBV18,CASSSGHRGEEFAYGYTF,TGTGCCAGCTCATCGGGTCACAGGGGCGAGGAATTTGCCTATGGCTACACCTTC
TRBD1,TRBJ1-4,few,TRBV11-2,CASRRTGVTNEKLFF,TGTGCCAGCAGGCGTACAGGGGTGACAAATGAAAAACTGTTTTTT
TRBD1,TRBJ2-7,.,TRBV7-3,CASSTSGTGSYEQYF,TGTGCCAGCAGCACATCCGGGACAGGGTCCTACGAGCAGTACTTC
.,TRBJ1-3,.,TRBV11-3,CASSLGGPGNTIYF,TGTGCCAGCAGCTTAGGGGGCCCTGGAAACACCATATATTTT
.,TRBJ1-1,.,TRBV5-6,CASSLEQGRGAFF,TGTGCCAGCAGCTTGGAACAGGGCAGAGGAGCTTTCTTT
.,TRBJ1-5,.,TRBV6-1,CASSQGINQPQHF,TGTGCCAGCAGTCAGGGAATTAATCAGCCCCAGCATTTT
.,TRBJ2-3,once,TRBV7-2,CASSFRGGAPDTQYF,TGTGCCAGCAGCTTTCGAGGGGGGGCCCCAGATACGCAGTATTTT
.,TRBJ2-1,.,TRBV6-5,CASRLGQAYNEQFF,TGTGCCAGCAGATTGGGACAAGCCTACAATGAGCAGTTCTTC
.,TRBJ1-1,.,TRBV28,CASSLKGGYTEAFF,TGTGCCAGCAGTCTCAAGGGGGGGTACACTGAAGCTTTCTTT
.,TRBJ2-7,.,TRBV7-6,CASSLSRGSSYEQYF,TGTGCCAGCAGCTTATCCAGGGGAAGCTCCTACGAGCAGTACTTC
TRBD2,TRBJ2-3,once,TRBV5-4,CASRSLAGTSTDTQYF,TGTGCCAGCAGGTCCCTAGCGGGAACGAGCACAGATACGCAGTATTTT
.,TRBJ1-2,.,TRBV2,CASRDTGKGSYGYTF,TGTGCCAGCAGGGATACAGGGAAGGGAAGCTATGGCTACACCTTC
.,TRBJ1-1,.,TRBV5-1,CASSLPGVGGTEAFF,TGCGCCAGCAGCTTACCAGGGGTCGGTGGCACTGAAGCTTTCTTT
.,TRBJ1-6,.,TRBV6-6,CASSGGGGPLHF,TGTGCCAGCAGTGGGGGCGGGGGTCCCCTCCACTTT